Listed below are T cell receptor beta chains from one sample, sequenced in a study of cytomegalovirus exposure and HLA in healthy donors. The data were produced by immunoSEQ multiplex PCR, yet TCRdb's version contains in-frame clones alone and is incomplete. The sample includes about 130,000 clones, 84% of them seen just once. The sequenced sample was PBMCs. These TCRs come from a man in his forties or fifties in good health and CMV-seronegative. CDR3s include the opening cysteine and the closing phenylalanine or tryptophan. The D gene is left open where the match is weak. The size of a clone is reported for some rows only, either as once, few or many, or as a class for expanded clones.

>TRBJ1-4|NA|TRBV11-2|NA
TGTGCCAGCAGCGTCCCCTTGGGGAGGGGTGAAAAACTGTTTTTT
CASSVPLGRGEKLFF
>TRBJ2-2|NA|TRBV7-9|TRBD1
TGTGCCAGCAGCTTACACCGACAGGGCCACGGGGAGCTGTTTTTT
CASSLHRQGHGELFF
>TRBJ1-1|NA|TRBV4-1|NA
TGCGCCAGCAGCCGCACAGGGTATGGGAACACTGAAGCTTTCTTT
CASSRTGYGNTEAFF
>TRBJ1-3|NA|TRBV19|NA
TGTGCCAGCCGCCCGGGAAACAGGGTAGAAAGGTTTGGAAACACCATATATTTT
CASRPGNRVERFGNTIYF
>TRBJ2-1|NA|TRBV5-5|NA
TGTGCCAGCAGTTCTAACTTTGGTCTACAGAGCTCCTACAATGAGCAGTTCTTC
CASSSNFGLQSSYNEQFF
>TRBJ2-2|NA|TRBV29-1|NA
TGCAGCGTTGAAGATCCCAGGGGGGTATTGGGCGGGGAGCTGTTTTTT
CSVEDPRGVLGGELFF
>TRBJ2-7|once|TRBV5-6|NA
TGTGCCAGCAGCTCCCACCCCGACAGGATTCAGTACTTC
CASSSHPDRIQYF
>TRBJ2-3|NA|TRBV7-3|TRBD2
TGTGCCAGCAGCACCCTCGGGGGGACAGATACGCAGTATTTT
CASSTLGGTDTQYF
>TRBJ1-5|NA|TRBV5-1|TRBD1
TGCGCCAGCAGCTTCGGGACAGATAATCAGCCCCAGCATTTT
CASSFGTDNQPQHF
>TRBJ1-4|NA|TRBV5-1|NA
TGCGCCAGCAGCACAGACAGTATGGCTAATGAAAAACTGTTTTTT
CASSTDSMANEKLFF
>TRBJ2-7|NA|TRBV7-2|TRBD2
TGTGCCAGCAGCTTAGCCACTCTTAGCGGGGGCACGTACGAGCAGTACTTC
CASSLATLSGGTYEQYF
>TRBJ2-2|NA|TRBV6-6|NA
TGTGCCACCCAAACCGGAGGGGGCAGAACCGGGGAGCTGTTTTTT
CATQTGGGRTGELFF
>TRBJ2-5|NA|TRBV5-4|TRBD1
TGTGCCAGCAGCTCCAGGACAGGCCATCGAGAGACCCAGTACTTC
CASSSRTGHRETQYF
>TRBJ2-1|NA|TRBV2|NA
TGTGCCAGCAGCCCAGAGGTCGGTGAGCAGTTCTTC
CASSPEVGEQFF
>TRBJ2-7|NA|TRBV29-1|NA
TGCAGCGTCAACTCAGGCTACGAGCAGTACTTC
CSVNSGYEQYF
>TRBJ2-7|NA|TRBV13|TRBD2
TGTGCCAGCAGCTCACGACTAGCGGGGGGCCTCGAGCAGTACTTC
CASSSRLAGGLEQYF
>TRBJ1-5|NA|TRBV19|TRBD1
TGTGCCAGTAGGGGACAGGGGTTGGATCTTGGCAATCAGCCCCAGCATTTT
CASRGQGLDLGNQPQHF
>TRBJ2-3|NA|TRBV6-4|NA
TGTGCCAGCTCGCGGACCATCACCAGGGTGGATACGCAGTATTTT
CASSRTITRVDTQYF
>TRBJ1-2|NA|TRBV19|NA
TGTGCCAGTGGCAACCCCTCGGGACACACGTCTCTCGACTATGGCTACACCTTC
CASGNPSGHTSLDYGYTF
>TRBJ2-7|NA|TRBV18|TRBD2
TGTGCCAGCTCACGCGGGACTAGCGGGGTATACGAGCAGTACTTC
CASSRGTSGVYEQYF
>TRBJ1-1|NA|TRBV13|NA
TGTGCCAGCAGCACAGGAAAACTGGAAGCTTTCTTT
CASSTGKLEAFF
>TRBJ2-3|NA|TRBV5-6|TRBD2
TGTGCCAGCAGGAAGCGGGGGGGTATCACAGATACGCAGTATTTT
CASRKRGGITDTQYF
>TRBJ2-5|NA|TRBV5-1|TRBD1
TGCGCCAGCCAGATGCAGGGGGCAGAGACCCAGTACTTC
CASQMQGAETQYF
>TRBJ1-2|NA|TRBV7-2|NA
TGTGCCAGCAGCTTGGTAGAGAACTATGGCTACACCTTC
CASSLVENYGYTF
>TRBJ1-2|NA|TRBV7-9|NA
TGTGCCAGCAGCTTAGCGGGGGCGAGTGGCTACACCTTC
CASSLAGASGYTF
>TRBJ1-1|NA|TRBV5-1|NA
TGCGCCAGCAGCTTCGAGGGGAACACTGAAGCTTTCTTT
CASSFEGNTEAFF
>TRBJ2-1|NA|TRBV5-5|TRBD2
TGTGCCAGCAGCTTGCCTAGCGGGGTTTACAATGAGCAGTTCTTC
CASSLPSGVYNEQFF
>TRBJ2-5|NA|TRBV6-1|TRBD1
TGTGCCAGCAGTGATGAACAGGGGTCAGGGGAGACCCAGTACTTC
CASSDEQGSGETQYF